This T cell receptor (beta chain) was documented in a study of PD-L1 blockade in urothelial cancer. Study details: Blood analysis occurred 3 weeks (second dose) and 6 weeks after treatment start. Median T cell yield from blood was around 140,000.

Regarding time point: peripheral blood 6 weeks after treatment start. Patients suffered from locally advanced or metastatic urothelial carcinoma. TCRdb keeps only in-frame clones here, not all; method: immunoSEQ multiplex PCR. The table has some 120,000 clones, 85% to 90% seen once. Germline assignment: CDR1 SGHDN and CDR2 FVKESK. V lost 3 bases to trimming and J lost 12 bases; unmatched junction nucleotides: 11. CDR3 length: 15 amino acids. The chain recombines TRBV14 with TRBJ2-1; TRBD1 matches at 10 bases. The specimen comprised PBMCs, sampled around atezolizumab (anti-PD-L1) treatment. This sequence originates from a man aged 55-75 years with urothelial cancer. As DNA, the CDR3 is TGTGCCAGCAGCCAGGAGCCGGGACAGGGGATGAGGCAGTTCTTC. This translates into CASSQEPGQGMRQFF.